Listed below are T cell receptor beta chains from one sample, sequenced in a study of human T cells and chemical hapten exposure. Via MiXCR, TCRdb re-called the RACE reads, giving one row per CDR3 protein. The table lists tens of thousands of distinct CDR3 sequences, over 8.5% of them singletons. Sequenced here: whole blood, sampled in connection with sensitization to the hapten diphenylcyclopropenone (DPC). These receptors came from a woman aged 50 to 60 with alopecia areata. Some clones in this sample may be carry-over from other donors' samples. Each CDR3 is given with its conserved first and last residue. D genes are given only for firm matches. Part of the rows lack a size; the others show once, few, many or a class for expanded clones.

size	J	V	D	DNA	CDR3
few	TRBJ1-4	TRBV6-1	.	TGTGCCAGCAGCCCGGGGGCAGTTGAAAAACTGTTTTTT	CASSPGAVEKLFF
many	TRBJ1-2	TRBV28	TRBD1	TGTGCCAGCAGCCGGGACAGGGTGAACTATGGCTACACCTTC	CASSRDRVNYGYTF
many	TRBJ1-1	TRBV12-3/TRBV12-4	.	TGTGCCAGCACCACGAGCACTGAAGCTTTCTTT	CASTTSTEAFF
.	TRBJ2-1	TRBV20-1	TRBD2	TGCAGTGCTCTAACCGGGACTAGCAGACACAATGAGCAGTTCTTC	CSALTGTSRHNEQFF
many	TRBJ1-1	TRBV7-2	.	TGTGCCAGCAGCCCGGTTGCGAGACCAAACACTGAAGCTTTCTTT	CASSPVARPNTEAFF
.	TRBJ2-3	TRBV29-1	.	TGCAGCGTTAACCTGGGGCTCGGAGGTACGCAGTATTTT	CSVNLGLGGTQYF
many	TRBJ2-1	TRBV6-2/TRBV6-3	.	TGTGCCAGCAGTTATCGGGGCCCTTACAATGAGCAGTTCTTC	CASSYRGPYNEQFF
many	TRBJ2-5	TRBV6-2/TRBV6-3	.	TGTGCCAGCAGCTTCACTAGTCCTCAAGAGACCCAGTACTTC	CASSFTSPQETQYF
few	TRBJ2-5	TRBV7-2	.	TGTGCCAGCAGCCCTAGACGTGCTCAAGAGACCCAGTACTTC	CASSPRRAQETQYF
few	TRBJ2-2	TRBV18	TRBD1	TGTGCCAGCTCACCCGACAGGGCGAACACCGGGGAGCTGTTTTTT	CASSPDRANTGELFF
many	TRBJ1-1	TRBV7-2	.	TGTGCCAGCAGACAACAGGGAATGAACACTGAAGCTTTCTTT	CASRQQGMNTEAFF
.	TRBJ1-1	TRBV5-4	.	TGTGCCAGCAGCATCGACACGAACACTGAAGCTTTCTTT	CASSIDTNTEAFF
many	TRBJ2-3	TRBV7-2	.	TGTGCCAGCAGCTTAGCCACCACAGATACGCAGTATTTT	CASSLATTDTQYF
few	TRBJ2-1	TRBV2	TRBD2	TGTGCCAGCCACACCTCCGGGACTAGAGGTTATGAGCAGTTCTTC	CASHTSGTRGYEQFF
many	TRBJ2-7	TRBV7-2	TRBD1	TGTGCCAGCACCCGAGGGGGCAGCTCCTACGAGCAGTACTTC	CASTRGGSSYEQYF
many	TRBJ1-1	TRBV18	TRBD1	TGTGCCAGCTCACCGGGGAGCGCAGGGGGTCCTGAAGCTTTCTTT	CASSPGSAGGPEAFF
few	TRBJ2-7	TRBV4-3	.	TGCGCCAGCAGCCAAGGCCGTTTTGAGTACTACGAGCAGTACTTC	CASSQGRFEYYEQYF
.	TRBJ2-3	TRBV4-1	TRBD2	TGCGCCAGCAGCCGGCGGGGGATGTCTGGGACTAGCGATACGCAGTATTTT	CASSRRGMSGTSDTQYF
.	TRBJ2-3	TRBV7-6	.	TGTGCCAGCAGCTTAACAGGCGGCGCAGATACGCAGTATTTT	CASSLTGGADTQYF
.	TRBJ2-7	TRBV18	.	TGTGCCAGCAACTCACAGGAGTCCTACGAGCAGTACTTC	CASNSQESYEQYF
few	TRBJ1-6	TRBV12-3/TRBV12-4	.	TGTGCCAGCAGCCCTGGTGGATACGATAATTCACCCCTCCACTTT	CASSPGGYDNSPLHF
many	TRBJ1-1	TRBV27	TRBD1	TGTGCCAGCAGTTTACACGGGACAGGGGTGGCCAAAGCTTTCTTT	CASSLHGTGVAKAFF